A single sample is the source of the 15 T cell receptor beta chains below, sequenced in a study of blood T cell repertoires in COVID-19. Libraries were prepared by immunoSEQ multiplex PCR; TCRdb keeps only in-frame clonotypes and omits some of them. Of approximately 250,000 clones in the sample, about 89% were seen once. The sequencing input was PBMCs or T cells enriched from blood (not recorded which). These receptors were collected from a woman aged 30 to 39 who had recovered from COVID-19.

The chain joins TRBV28 to TRBJ1-1; 9 bases are shared with TRBD1. V shed 3 bases, J shed 5 bases, and the junction held 7 bases outside the gene matches. The CDR3 has 15 amino acids. CDR1 is MDHEN, CDR2 SYDVKM, per germline. CDR3 bases: TGTGCCAGCAGTTTGACTGGGACAGGGCGGACTGAAGCTTTCTTT. Translating it yields CASSLTGTGRTEAFF. Full variable domain (missing parts from reference TRBV28 and TRBJ1-1): DVKVTQSSRYLVKRTGEKVFLECVQDMDHENMFWYRQDPGLGLRLIYFSYDVKMKEKGDIPEGYSVSREKKERFSLILESASTNQTSMYLCASSLTGTGRTEAFFGQGTRLTVV.

This clone was recorded a few times. This CDR3 reads CASSQDQFSGNTIYF. In nucleotides, the CDR3 is TGTGCCAGCAGCCAAGATCAGTTCTCTGGAAACACCATATATTTT. The chain is built from TRBV4-2 and TRBJ1-3, with D unclear. Per the germline V gene, CDR1 is LGHNA and CDR2 is YNFKEQ. V was clipped by 0 bases and J by 0 bases, with 6 bases between them. There are 15 residues in the CDR3.

The chain is built from TRBV10-3 and TRBJ2-1; TRBD2 matches at 10 bases. CDR3 length: 15 residues. V trimming: 6 bases; J trimming: 2 bases; junction bases outside the gene matches: 4. The germline V gene has CDR1 ENHRY and CDR2 SYGVKD. DNA for the CDR3: TGTGCCATCAGCGGAGCGGGAGGGGCCTACAATGAGCAGTTCTTC. This gives the protein CAISGAGGAYNEQFF.

This clone came up a few times. The chain couples TRBV10-3 to TRBJ1-2; the D is unclear. Per the germline V gene, CDR1 is ENHRY and CDR2 is SYGVKD. V gave up 4 bases and J gave up 8 bases, with 8 bases separating them. This CDR3 has 11 residues. As DNA, the CDR3 is TGTGCCATCAGTGCGGGATACGGCTACACCTTC. Translating it yields CAISAGYGYTF.

The V call is TRBV28, the J call TRBJ2-1, with TRBD2 as a possible D gene (5 bases). Germline V gives CDR1 MDHEN, CDR2 SYDVKM. This CDR3 has 11 residues. V was trimmed by 7 bases and J by 10 bases, leaving 11 bases between them. CDR3: CASKFRGEQFF. The CDR3 DNA is TGTGCCAGCAAATTTAGAGGGGAGCAGTTCTTC.

The chain employs TRBV5-4 and TRBJ1-3; D is undetermined. Germline V gene lookup returns CDR1 SGHNT and CDR2 YYREEE (reference sequence). Trimming took 0 bases from V and 4 from J, leaving 11 bases between them. The CDR3 is made up of 15 amino acids. The CDR3 DNA reads as TGTGCCAGCAGCTTGGGACACGGGGTGGGAAACACCATATATTTT. Its translation is CASSLGHGVGNTIYF.

This chain connects TRBV13 to TRBJ1-6; 8 bases map to TRBD1. The germline gives CDR1 PRHDT, CDR2 FYEKMQ (reference sequence). Trimming took 4 bases from V and 10 from J; bases not matched to a gene: 9. The CDR3 is made up of 15 amino acids. The CDR3 loop reads CASSSGQGVNSPLHF. In DNA, the CDR3 is TGTGCCAGCAGCTCCGGACAGGGAGTTAACTCACCCCTCCACTTT.

This clone has a handful of counts. This chain uses TRBV11-2 with TRBJ2-7, with 8 bases that match TRBD2. The CDR3 sequence is 14 residues long. CDR1 SGHAT and CDR2 FQNNGV come from the germline V gene. Unmatched junction bases numbered 4, after V lost 3 bases and J lost 3 bases. CDR3 nucleotide sequence: TGTGCCAGCAGCTTGGCGGGAGGAGTCTACGAGCAGTACTTC. Amino acids: CASSLAGGVYEQYF. The entire variable domain, with the rest obtained from reference TRBV11-2 and TRBJ2-7, is as follows: EAGVAQSPRYKIIEKRQSVAFWCNPISGHATLYWYQQILGQGPKLLIQFQNNGVVDDSQLPKDRFSAERLKGVDSTLKIQPAKLEDSAVYLCASSLAGGVYEQYFGPGTRLTVT.

This clone was recorded at least ten times. Other DNA sequences from this sample encode an identical CDR3 as well. The chain recombines TRBV28 with TRBJ1-1; TRBD1 is a possible D gene (5 bases). CDR3 length equals 13 residues. Germline V gene lookup returns CDR1 MDHEN and CDR2 SYDVKM. Trimming took off 3 bases at V and 4 bases at J, with 9 bases between the two ends. The CDR3: CASSFRVGTEAFF. CDR3 DNA: TGTGCCAGCAGTTTCAGGGTTGGCACTGAAGCTTTCTTT.

The CDR3 loop reads CASSPSGSTYEQYF. The CDR3 region has the DNA TGTGCCAGCAGCCCTAGCGGGAGCACCTACGAGCAGTACTTC. This sequence joins TRBV7-9 and TRBJ2-7; 10 nucleotides line up with TRBD2. V lost 5 bases to trimming and J lost 2 bases; unmatched junction nucleotides: 3. The germline V gene encodes CDR1 SEHNR and CDR2 FQNEAQ (reference sequence). CDR3 length: 14 amino acids.

V gene TRBV11-3 combines with J gene TRBJ2-3; 7 nucleotides align to TRBD2. Germline V lookup: CDR1 SGHNT, CDR2 YENEEA. The CDR3 runs to 15 residues. The V gene end was trimmed by 5 bases and the J gene end by 2 bases; junction bases not matched to a gene: 7. CDR3 in amino acids: CASSRSGLLTDTQYF. The CDR3 DNA reads TGTGCCAGCAGCCGCTCGGGACTACTCACAGATACGCAGTATTTT.

The chain joins TRBV29-1 to TRBJ2-2, with TRBD2 as a possible D gene (5 bases). V was clipped by 3 bases and J by 4 bases, with 9 bases between them. CDR1 is SQVTM, CDR2 ANQGSEA, per germline. This CDR3 is 13 amino acids long. The DNA for the CDR3 is TGCAGCGTTGACGGGGAAGGCACCGGGGAGCTGTTTTTT. Its translation is CSVDGEGTGELFF.

The V gene is TRBV4-3, the J gene TRBJ1-1; D not certain. Germline-derived CDR1 and CDR2 are LGHNA and YSLEER. The length of the CDR3 is 13 residues. Trimming cost V 1 base and J 4 bases, with 7 bases left between them. CDR3 in DNA: TGCGCCAGCAGCCAAGGGGAGCGCACTGAAGCTTTCTTT. Protein product: CASSQGERTEAFF.

The J gene is TRBJ1-4, the V gene TRBV5-1, with 11 nucleotides matching TRBD1. This CDR3 comprises 16 residues. V lost 4 bases to trimming and J lost 0 bases; unmatched junction nucleotides: 2. CDR1 SGHRS and CDR2 YFSETQ come from the germline V gene. CDR3 residues: CASSPGQGATNEKLFF. The CDR3 DNA is TGCGCCAGCAGCCCGGGACAGGGGGCAACTAATGAAAAACTGTTTTTT.

The V gene is TRBV28, the J gene TRBJ2-5, with a possible D match to TRBD2 (6 bases). This CDR3 is built from 13 residues. Trimming cost V 8 bases and J 7 bases, with 17 bases left between them. Germline CDR1 MDHEN, CDR2 SYDVKM. The CDR3 loop reads CASGTSLGGTQYF. Here the CDR3 DNA reads TGTGCCAGCGGGACTTCCCTTGGGGGGACCCAGTACTTC.